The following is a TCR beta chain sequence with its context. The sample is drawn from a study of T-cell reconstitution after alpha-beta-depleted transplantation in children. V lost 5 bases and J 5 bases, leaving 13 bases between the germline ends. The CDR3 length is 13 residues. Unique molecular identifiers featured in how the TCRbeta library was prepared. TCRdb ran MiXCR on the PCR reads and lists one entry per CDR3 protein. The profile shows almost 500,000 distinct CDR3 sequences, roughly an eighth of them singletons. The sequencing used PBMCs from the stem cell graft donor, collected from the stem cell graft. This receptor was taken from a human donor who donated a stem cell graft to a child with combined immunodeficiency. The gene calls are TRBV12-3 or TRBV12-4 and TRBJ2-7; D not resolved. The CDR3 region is CASSLSDHHEQYF. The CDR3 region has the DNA TGTGCCAGCAGTCTATCGGACCACCACGAGCAGTACTTC.